This T cell receptor beta chain emerged from a study of T cell clusters in autoimmune cytopenias. Study-wide points: Physiological T cell clusters of healthy donors were apparently absent in primary autoimmune cytopenia patients. Exclusive TRB clusters were 2.5 to 3.5-fold more numerous in healthy donors than in active autoimmune hepatitis. TRB repertoire shifts in secondary cytopenia and chronic lymphocytic leukemia mostly reflected lymphoma, not autoimmunity.

TRB amplification used approximately 270 ng of peripheral blood genomic DNA. Germline lookup yields CDR1 LNHDA and CDR2 SQIVND (reference sequence). This CDR3 contains 18 residues. Multiplex touch-down PCR amplified TRB using TRB-A and TRB-B pools in one tube. Following a re-call of the multiplex PCR reads, TCRdb has one entry per CDR3 protein and lacks DNA. This sample's table reports 9,500 to 15,000 distinct CDR3 sequences. In regard to this clonotype: Its antigen is unknown.

The sequence came from a human donor with an autoimmune cytopenia or autoimmune hepatitis (not recorded which). The rearrangement uses TRBV19 and TRBJ2-6; TCRdb indicates TRBD1, and absent DNA this call remains unverified. Sequenced sample: peripheral blood. The CDR3 loop reads CASSPGTGPSSGANVLTF.